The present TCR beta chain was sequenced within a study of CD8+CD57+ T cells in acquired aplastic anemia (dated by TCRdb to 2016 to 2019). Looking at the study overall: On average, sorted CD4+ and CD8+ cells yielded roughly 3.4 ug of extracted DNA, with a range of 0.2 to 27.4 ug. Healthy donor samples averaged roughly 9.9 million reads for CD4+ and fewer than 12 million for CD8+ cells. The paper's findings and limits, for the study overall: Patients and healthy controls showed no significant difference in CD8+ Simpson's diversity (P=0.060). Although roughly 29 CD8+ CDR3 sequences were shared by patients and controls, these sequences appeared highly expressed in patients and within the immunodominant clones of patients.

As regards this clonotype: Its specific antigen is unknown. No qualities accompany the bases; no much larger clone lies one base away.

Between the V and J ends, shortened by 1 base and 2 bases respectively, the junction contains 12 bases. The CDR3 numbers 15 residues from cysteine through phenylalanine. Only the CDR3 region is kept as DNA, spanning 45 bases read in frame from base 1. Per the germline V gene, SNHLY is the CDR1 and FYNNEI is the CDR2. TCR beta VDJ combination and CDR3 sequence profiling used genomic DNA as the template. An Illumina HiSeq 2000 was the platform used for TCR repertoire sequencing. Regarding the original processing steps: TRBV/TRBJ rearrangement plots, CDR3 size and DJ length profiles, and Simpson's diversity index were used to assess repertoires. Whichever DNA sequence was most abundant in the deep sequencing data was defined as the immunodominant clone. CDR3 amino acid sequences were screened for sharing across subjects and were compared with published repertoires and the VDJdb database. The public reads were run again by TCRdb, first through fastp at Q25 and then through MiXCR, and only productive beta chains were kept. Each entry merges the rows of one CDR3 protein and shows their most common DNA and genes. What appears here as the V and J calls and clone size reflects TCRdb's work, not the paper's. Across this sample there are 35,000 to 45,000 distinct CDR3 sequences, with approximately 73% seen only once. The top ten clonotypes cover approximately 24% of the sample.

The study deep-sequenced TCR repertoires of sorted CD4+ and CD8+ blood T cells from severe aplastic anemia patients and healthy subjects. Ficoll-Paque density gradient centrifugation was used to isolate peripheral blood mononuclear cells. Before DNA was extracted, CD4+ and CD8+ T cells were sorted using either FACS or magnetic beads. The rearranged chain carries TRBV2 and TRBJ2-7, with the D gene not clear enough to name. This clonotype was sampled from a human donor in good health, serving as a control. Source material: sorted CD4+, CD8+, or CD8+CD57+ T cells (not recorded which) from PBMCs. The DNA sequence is TGTGCCAGCAGTGAAGAGGAAATGCGAGCCTACGAGCAGTACTTC. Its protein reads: CASSEEEMRAYEQYF.